Below are 5 T cell receptor beta chains sequenced from a single sample in a study of identical twins. MiXCR, run by TCRdb on the 5' RACE reads, gives a single entry per CDR3 protein. This sample has roughly 1.6 million distinct CDR3 sequences; around 29% occur once, and the top ten carry more than 0.25%. The sequenced material came from cord blood. Source of these receptors: a newborn girl in good health.

The CDR3 DNA follows: TGCAGTGCTAGGGGACTAGCGGGGGGGAGAAGCACAGATACGCAGTATTTT. Its protein is CSARGLAGGRSTDTQYF. The rearrangement links TRBV20-1 to TRBJ2-3, with 16 nucleotides matching TRBD2. The trim removed 3 bases at V and 0 bases at J, leaving 3 bases unmatched. This CDR3 comprises 17 residues. Germline V lookup: CDR1 DFQATT, CDR2 SNEGSKA (reference sequence).

This clonotype was seen a handful of times. V usage is TRBV5-1 and J usage is TRBJ2-7; D might be TRBD1 (6 bases). V was clipped by 0 bases and J by 1 base, with 11 bases between them. This CDR3 region has 15 residues. Germline values: CDR1 SGHRS, CDR2 YFSETQ. CDR3 residues: CASSLDRGRSYEQYF. The CDR3, as DNA: TGCGCCAGCAGCTTGGATAGGGGGAGATCCTACGAGCAGTACTTC.

The V and J genes are TRBV5-6 and TRBJ2-1, with TRBD2 identical over 9 bases. The V gene's germline CDR1 is SGHDT and CDR2 YYEEEE. The CDR3 runs to 16 residues. With 4 bases clipped from V and 4 bases from J, the junction kept 9 bases outside the gene matches. The CDR3 DNA sequence: TGTGCCAGCAGCCCCCAGCTAGCGGGGAAGTACAATGAGCAGTTCTTC. Amino acids: CASSPQLAGKYNEQFF.

The chain employs TRBV12-3 or TRBV12-4 and TRBJ2-7; D not certain. V was clipped by 3 bases and J by 4 bases, with 10 bases between them. The CDR3 length is 13 residues. This chain's CDR3 is CASSFAVLYEQYF. CDR3 nucleotides: TGTGCCAGCAGTTTCGCGGTCCTGTACGAGCAGTACTTC.

The rearrangement uses TRBV9 and TRBJ2-1; the match to TRBD1 covers 7 bases. Germline CDR1 SGDLS, CDR2 YYNGEE. Trimming removed 4 bases from V and 6 bases from J; junction bases left unmatched: 7. This CDR3 is 14 amino acids long. Here the CDR3 reads CASSLGQDGNEQFF. CDR3 nucleotides: TGTGCCAGCAGCCTCGGACAGGATGGCAATGAGCAGTTCTTC.